This entry concerns a single T cell receptor beta chain. A much more abundant neighbour one base away suggests this may be a read error. The authors amplified TCR beta CDR3 regions from RNA transcripts. A first-round RT-PCR used HTBI primers, followed by a second-round multiplex PCR. One entry per CDR3 protein results from TCRdb running MiXCR on the multiplex PCR reads. The table records around 520,000 distinct CDR3 sequences, 35% to 45% of them present only once. The data stem from a study of Graves' ophthalmopathy and Graves' hyperthyroidism. The sample taken for sequencing was peripheral blood or thyroid tissue (not recorded which). This receptor was identified in an adult man with Graves' hyperthyroidism.

CDR3 nucleotides: TGTGCCAGCAGTTACCCTACGCCAGGGCGGTCACCCCTCCACTTT. This codes for CASSYPTPGRSPLHF. The chain combines TRBV6-1 with TRBJ1-6; D may be TRBD1 (5 bases). V lost 5 bases to trimming and J lost 10 bases, with 18 bases between them. Germline V gene lookup returns CDR1 MNHNS and CDR2 SASEGT. This CDR3 spans 15 amino acids.